What follows are 10 T cell receptor beta chains derived from one specimen sequenced in a study of blood T cell repertoires in COVID-19. The table came from immunoSEQ multiplex PCR; TCRdb's copy has only in-frame clones and leaves some out. Of around 50,000 clones in the sample, roughly 84% are singletons; the top ten hold 7.8%. Sequenced sample: peripheral blood. The receptors were gathered from a man aged 45-65 years with active COVID-19.

This chain connects TRBV28 to TRBJ2-7; possible D gene TRBD2, 5 bases. Between the trimmed V and J ends, which lost 5 bases and 6 bases, there was a span of 23 bases. Germline CDR1 is MDHEN and CDR2 is SYDVKM. The CDR3 totals 16 residues. DNA of the CDR3: TGTGCCAGCAGTCTCCCGTATGAGGGTACCTTATCCGAGCAGTACTTC. Translation gives CASSLPYEGTLSEQYF. The full variable domain, rest sourced from reference TRBV28 and TRBJ2-7, is DVKVTQSSRYLVKRTGEKVFLECVQDMDHENMFWYRQDPGLGLRLIYFSYDVKMKEKGDIPEGYSVSREKKERFSLILESASTNQTSMYLCASSLPYEGTLSEQYFGPGTRLTVT.

This clone has more than one count but fewer than ten. V gene TRBV4-2 combines with J gene TRBJ1-2; D is unresolved. This CDR3 has 15 amino acids. The V gene's germline CDR1 is LGHNA and CDR2 YNFKEQ. V was shortened by 4 bases and J by 4 bases, with 16 bases between the two germline ends. In DNA, the CDR3 is TGTGCCAGCAGCCCAGAGAATGTGGAGGGCTATGGCTACACCTTC. Amino acids: CASSPENVEGYGYTF.

This chain links TRBV28 with TRBJ2-3, with a tentative D call TRBD1 (5 bases). The germline CDR1 and CDR2 sequences are MDHEN and SYDVKM. This CDR3 contains 17 residues. V lost 1 base, J lost 3 bases, and 17 bases lay in between. CDR3: CASSLLDTRLSTDTQYF. The CDR3 nucleotides are TGTGCCAGCAGTTTATTGGACACACGACTTTCTACAGATACGCAGTATTTT.

The J gene is TRBJ2-3, the V gene TRBV9; no clear D. This CDR3 region has 15 residues. Germline CDR1 SGDLS, CDR2 YYNGEE. The V end lost 0 bases, the J end lost 3 bases, and 11 bases lay between the germline ends. The CDR3 DNA reads as TGTGCCAGCAGCGTAGGGGCCAGTGGGACAGATACGCAGTATTTT. This sequence encodes CASSVGASGTDTQYF.

This chain links TRBV28 with TRBJ1-3, with D perhaps matching TRBD1 (5 bases). CDR3 length: 18 amino acids. Trimming took off 2 bases at V and 3 bases at J, with 20 bases between the two ends. Germline loops: CDR1 MDHEN, CDR2 SYDVKM. CDR3 bases: TGTGCCAGCAGTTTAAAAAGCTGGGGCCTCCTAAATGGAAACACCATATATTTT. It yields the protein CASSLKSWGLLNGNTIYF. Combining the CDR3 with reference TRBV28 and TRBJ1-3 gives the whole variable domain DVKVTQSSRYLVKRTGEKVFLECVQDMDHENMFWYRQDPGLGLRLIYFSYDVKMKEKGDIPEGYSVSREKKERFSLILESASTNQTSMYLCASSLKSWGLLNGNTIYFGEGSWLTVV.

The V call is TRBV9, the J call TRBJ2-7; 10 nucleotides match TRBD1. The J segment lost 7 bases and the V segment lost 3 bases, leaving 4 bases of the junction unmatched. Germline CDR1 is SGDLS and CDR2 is YYNGEE. This CDR3 is 13 amino acids long. The CDR3 reads CASSAGQGFEQYF. Here the CDR3 DNA reads TGTGCCAGCAGCGCGGGACAGGGGTTTGAGCAGTACTTC.

This clone was detected only once. The rearrangement uses TRBV7-9 and TRBJ2-5, with a possible D match to TRBD2 (6 bases). V was trimmed by 5 bases and J by 4 bases, leaving 17 bases between them. This CDR3 spans 15 amino acids. Germline CDR1 is SEHNR and CDR2 is FQNEAQ (reference sequence). CDR3 region: CASSPGGTGLETQYF. In DNA form, the CDR3 reads TGTGCCAGCAGCCCCGGCGGGACGGGATTAGAGACCCAGTACTTC. The full variable domain, completed using reference TRBV7-9 and TRBJ2-5, is DTGVSQNPRHKITKRGQNVTFRCDPISEHNRLYWYRQTLGQGPEFLTYFQNEAQLEKSRLLSDRFSAERPKGSFSTLEIQRTEQGDSAMYLCASSPGGTGLETQYFGPGTRLLVL.

The chain is built from TRBV25-1 and TRBJ2-7; 10 nucleotides match TRBD2. V shed 6 bases and J 2 bases; nucleotides not matched to a gene: 10. This CDR3 contains 16 residues. Per the germline V gene, CDR1 is MGHDK and CDR2 is SYGVNS. The CDR3 DNA sequence: TGTGCCAGCAGCTTTATCTCTAGCGGGAGAGCCTACGAGCAGTACTTC. This codes for CASSFISSGRAYEQYF.

This rearrangement joins TRBV6-2 or TRBV6-3 to TRBJ2-1; TRBD2 matches at 11 bases. Germline V CDR1 and CDR2: MNHEY, SVGEGT. The CDR3 covers 17 residues. Trimming at V came to 4 bases and at J to 0 bases, leaving 5 bases not matched to a gene. CDR3 sequence (DNA): TGTGCCAGCAGTTCCCGACTAGCGGGGTACTCCTACAATGAGCAGTTCTTC. Protein: CASSSRLAGYSYNEQFF.

The V and J genes are TRBV7-8 and TRBJ2-6; 12 bases agree with TRBD1. CDR1 and CDR2 from the germline V gene are SGHVS and FQNEAQ. Germline trimming cut 6 bases from V and 3 bases from J; bases unmatched to any gene: 9. The CDR3 consists of 18 residues. CDR3 sequence reads: CASSYAGQGARGANVLTF. The CDR3 DNA reads as TGTGCCAGCAGTTACGCGGGACAGGGGGCGCGTGGGGCCAACGTCCTGACTTTC.